A single sample is the source of the 28 T cell receptor beta chains below, sequenced in a study of vaccination and CD4 T cells after COVID-19. These receptors are not linked to any known antigen. An Oncomine TCR Beta short-read assay was used to sequence the DNA from cultured CD4+ T cells. TCRdb independently ran MiXCR on the PCR reads; one entry per CDR3 protein. The data contain under 25,000 distinct CDR3 sequences, about 59% of them singletons. This sample's treatment: 10-day PBMC culture with coronavirus spike peptide pools or control peptides (ViraFEST assay). The sample taken for sequencing was CD4+ T cells from blood, cultured in vitro. These receptor sequences come from a human donor who had recovered from COVID-19.

The rearrangement links TRBV3-1 to TRBJ1-2; TRBD1 matches at 9 bases. Germline CDR1 is LGHDT and CDR2 is YNNKEL (reference sequence). V shed 1 base, J shed 4 bases, and the junction held 4 bases outside the gene matches. This CDR3 is 15 amino acids long. CDR3 sequence reads: CASSQGGDRAYGYTF. In DNA form, the CDR3 reads TGTGCCAGCAGCCAAGGGGGGGACAGGGCCTATGGCTACACCTTC.

The chain combines TRBV20-1 with TRBJ2-3, with D hard to call. Germline V gives CDR1 DFQATT, CDR2 SNEGSKA (reference sequence). The CDR3 totals 11 residues. V gave up 5 bases and J gave up 2 bases, with 5 bases separating them. CDR3 residues: CSAPITDTQYF. In DNA, the CDR3 is TGCAGTGCTCCCATCACAGATACGCAGTATTTT.

The chain combines TRBV20-1 with TRBJ1-2, with 7 bases fitting TRBD1. The V gene's germline CDR1 is DFQATT and CDR2 SNEGSKA (reference sequence). The CDR3 is 14 amino acids. V dropped 5 bases and J dropped 4; count of bases not matched to a gene: 10. DNA for the CDR3: TGCAGTGCTCAAGCCAGACAGGGAGGCTATGGCTACACCTTC. This gives the protein CSAQARQGGYGYTF.

This chain joins TRBV6-1 and TRBJ2-5; 8 nucleotides match TRBD2. Germline-derived CDR1 and CDR2 are MNHNS and SASEGT. The CDR3 contains 14 residues. Trimming took 6 bases from V and 4 from J; bases not matched to a gene: 7. The CDR3 DNA reads TGTGCCAGCAGGAGAAGCGGGGGCGGAGAGACCCAGTACTTC. It codes for CASRRSGGGETQYF.

This clonotype has more than one count but fewer than ten. This chain links TRBV6-2 or TRBV6-3 with TRBJ1-5; 12 nucleotides line up with TRBD1. V lost 6 bases and J lost 7; bases outside the gene matches: 1. The germline CDR1 and CDR2 sequences are MNHEY and SVGEGT. The CDR3 extends over 13 amino acids. This CDR3 reads CASSGTGGQPQHF. CDR3 bases: TGTGCCAGCAGCGGGACAGGGGGCCAGCCCCAGCATTTT.

This clonotype is labeled medium-sized. The rearrangement links TRBV5-1 to TRBJ2-7, with a tentative D call TRBD2 (6 bases). Trimming left V 6 bases short and J 7 bases short, with 20 bases between. In germline, CDR1 is SGHRS, CDR2 YFSETQ. The CDR3 has 14 residues. The CDR3 sequence is CASMEGSGLGEQYF. The DNA for the CDR3 is TGCGCCAGCATGGAGGGTTCGGGACTCGGGGAGCAGTACTTC.

This clonotype was counted between two and nine times. This rearrangement joins TRBV11-3 to TRBJ2-3; D is possibly TRBD1 (5 bases). The CDR3 has 13 residues. Trimming stripped 3 bases from V and 3 bases from J, with 7 bases between. Germline CDR1 and CDR2: SGHNT and YENEEA. CDR3 bases: TGTGCCAGCAGCTTGGGGCTGACAGATACGCAGTATTTT. Amino acid sequence: CASSLGLTDTQYF.

This rearrangement joins TRBV7-9 to TRBJ1-5; 8 bases match TRBD1. The V segment lost 5 bases and the J segment 2 bases; nucleotides outside the gene matches: 2. CDR1 and CDR2 (germline): SEHNR, FQNEAQ (reference sequence). The CDR3 sequence is 14 residues long. CDR3 sequence reads: CASSPQGGNQPQHF. DNA for the CDR3: TGTGCCAGCAGCCCACAGGGGGGCAATCAGCCCCAGCATTTT.

The CDR3 nucleotides are TGTGCCAGCAGTGAGTGGCGGGAGGAAGGTGAGCAGTTCTTC. It yields the protein CASSEWREEGEQFF. The J gene is TRBJ2-1, the V gene TRBV25-1; 8 bases are shared with TRBD2. CDR1 and CDR2 from the germline V gene are MGHDK and SYGVNS. The V and J ends lost 3 bases and 9 bases, in that order; junction bases with no gene match: 7. The CDR3 length is 14 residues.

The genes are TRBV25-1 and TRBJ2-1, with 10 bases lining up with TRBD1. CDR3 length: 14 residues. Germline CDR1 reads MGHDK; CDR2 reads SYGVNS. V lost 3 bases, J lost 7 bases, and 3 bases stayed unmatched. The CDR3 spells CASSETGGPNEQFF. The CDR3 nucleotides are TGTGCCAGCAGTGAGACAGGGGGCCCTAATGAGCAGTTCTTC. Based on the CDR3 plus reference TRBV25-1 and TRBJ2-1, the full variable domain is EADIYQTPRYLVIGTGKKITLECSQTMGHDKMYWYQQDPGMELHLIHYSYGVNSTEKGDLSSESTVSRIRTEHFPLTLESARPSHTSQYLCASSETGGPNEQFFGPGTRLTVL.

V and J are TRBV7-2 and TRBJ2-1; 9 positions agree with TRBD2. The CDR3 is 15 residues long. Germline CDR1 is SGHTA and CDR2 is FQGNSA. The junction had 6 bases not matched to a gene; V was cut back by 5 bases and J by 4 bases. In DNA form, the CDR3 reads TGTGCCAGCAGCAGGACTAGCGAGCGGTACAATGAGCAGTTCTTC. Its protein is CASSRTSERYNEQFF. Complete variable domain (other parts from reference TRBV7-2 and TRBJ2-1): GAGVSQSPSNKVTEKGKDVELRCDPISGHTALYWYRQSLGQGLEFLIYFQGNSAPDKSGLPSDRFSAERTGGSVSTLTIQRTQQEDSAVYLCASSRTSERYNEQFFGPGTRLTVL.

The gene calls are TRBV30 and TRBJ1-1; the D is unclear. This CDR3 is 13 amino acids long. Germline-derived CDR1 and CDR2 are GTSNPN and SVGIG (reference sequence). Trimming removed 0 bases at V and 0 bases at J, with 5 bases between. CDR3 nucleotides: TGTGCCTGGAGTGTAGATGTGAACACTGAAGCTTTCTTT. It encodes CAWSVDVNTEAFF. The variable domain in full, completed from reference TRBV30 and TRBJ1-1, reads SQTIHQWPATLVQPVGSPLSLECTVEGTSNPNLYWYRQAAGRGLQLLFYSVGIGQISSEVPQNLSASRPQDRQFILSSKKLLLSDSGFYLCAWSVDVNTEAFFGQGTRLTVV.

This clonotype has only one observation. This chain uses TRBV30 with TRBJ1-1, with D tentatively TRBD1 (5 bases). The germline V gene has CDR1 GTSNPN and CDR2 SVGIG (reference sequence). The CDR3 extends over 14 amino acids. V lost 3 bases and J 5 bases, leaving 16 bases between the germline ends. CDR3 sequence: CAWSRGESRTEAFF. The CDR3 nucleotides read TGTGCCTGGAGCCGGGGGGAGAGTCGGACTGAAGCTTTCTTT.

The chain carries TRBV6-2 or TRBV6-3 and TRBJ2-2, with D possibly being TRBD2 (5 bases). V was clipped by 8 bases and J by 6 bases, with 19 bases between them. Germline V lookup: CDR1 MNHEY, CDR2 SVGEGT. The CDR3 is made up of 15 amino acids. DNA for the CDR3: TGTGCCAGCGAACCCCTAGCCCTCTACGCCGGGGAGCTGTTTTTT. Encoded protein: CASEPLALYAGELFF.

The chain carries TRBV20-1 and TRBJ1-5; 9 nucleotides line up with TRBD1. The CDR3 is 14 residues long. The germline V gene has CDR1 DFQATT and CDR2 SNEGSKA (reference sequence). With 6 bases clipped from V and 2 bases from J, the junction kept 5 bases outside the gene matches. CDR3 nucleotides: TGCAGTGCCTCGACAGGGGGAGGCAATCAGCCCCAGCATTTT. It codes for CSASTGGGNQPQHF.

The rearrangement uses TRBV19 and TRBJ2-3; 10 nucleotides line up with TRBD2. The V segment lost 6 bases and the J segment 2 bases; nucleotides outside the gene matches: 5. The CDR3 extends over 15 amino acids. CDR1 and CDR2 (germline): LNHDA, SQIVND (reference sequence). The CDR3 spells CASSGLADDTDTQYF. CDR3 bases: TGTGCCAGTAGCGGACTAGCGGATGACACAGATACGCAGTATTTT.

This clonotype was counted between two and nine times. The gene calls are TRBV5-1 and TRBJ1-2, with D possibly matching TRBD1 (5 bases). The germline V and J ends were trimmed by 2 bases and 3 bases, with 8 bases remaining between them. The CDR3 consists of 13 residues. In germline, CDR1 is SGHRS, CDR2 YFSETQ. The CDR3 loop reads CASSLGEDYGYTF. The CDR3 coding sequence is TGCGCCAGCAGCTTAGGGGAGGACTATGGCTACACCTTC. The variable domain in full, with the rest retrieved from reference TRBV5-1 and TRBJ1-2, is KAGVTQTPRYLIKTRGQQVTLSCSPISGHRSVSWYQQTPGQGLQFLFEYFSETQRNKGNFPGRFSGRQFSNSRSEMNVSTLELGDSALYLCASSLGEDYGYTFGSGTRLTVV.

V usage is TRBV11-2 and J usage is TRBJ1-1; D is possibly TRBD1 (5 bases). This CDR3 has 13 residues. V lost 5 bases to trimming and J lost 5 bases, with 12 bases between them. The germline CDR1 and CDR2 sequences are SGHAT and FQNNGV. The CDR3: CASSPPGATEAFF. Here the CDR3 DNA reads TGTGCCAGCAGCCCCCCCGGGGCTACTGAAGCTTTCTTT.

V and J are TRBV12-3 or TRBV12-4 and TRBJ1-1; D gene uncertain. The CDR3 has 16 residues. V was trimmed by 6 bases and J by 0 bases, leaving 17 bases between them. The CDR3 region is CASRRRGEGMNTEAFF. The CDR3 DNA follows: TGTGCCAGCAGACGTCGGGGAGAGGGTATGAACACTGAAGCTTTCTTT.

This clonotype was seen a handful of times. This rearrangement joins TRBV12-3 or TRBV12-4 to TRBJ2-1; 10 bases map to TRBD2. This CDR3 is 17 amino acids long. Trimming took 6 bases from V and 5 from J; bases not matched to a gene: 13. CDR3 in amino acids: CASSSWAAGGRHNEQFF. DNA of the CDR3: TGTGCCAGCAGCTCATGGGCAGCGGGAGGGCGTCACAATGAGCAGTTCTTC.

The rearrangement uses TRBV19 and TRBJ1-5; D possibly corresponds to TRBD1 (6 bases). CDR1 LNHDA and CDR2 SQIVND come from the germline V gene (reference sequence). V dropped 11 bases and J dropped 2 bases, with 19 bases sitting between them. This CDR3 contains 15 residues. CDR3 sequence (DNA): TGTGCCGGGGGACCGACAGGAATAGGCAATCAGCCCCAGCATTTT. Its translation: CAGGPTGIGNQPQHF. The complete variable domain, with remaining parts taken from reference TRBV19 and TRBJ1-5, reads DGGITQSPKYLFRKEGQNVTLSCEQNLNHDAMYWYRQDPGQGLRLIYYSQIVNDFQKGDIAEGYSVSREKKESFPLTVTSAQKNPTAFYLCAGGPTGIGNQPQHFGDGTRLSIL.

This clonotype has more than one count but fewer than ten. The chain recombines TRBV2 with TRBJ2-3; TRBD2 aligns across 11 bases. V trimming: 5 bases; J trimming: 5 bases; junction bases outside the gene matches: 3. The CDR3 contains 14 residues. Germline assignment: CDR1 SNHLY and CDR2 FYNNEI. The CDR3 bases are TGTGCCAGCAGTCTAGCGGGAGGAGGAGATACGCAGTATTTT. It encodes CASSLAGGGDTQYF.

The rearrangement joins TRBV6-2 or TRBV6-3 to TRBJ2-1; 13 nucleotides match TRBD2. Germline loops: CDR1 MNHEY, CDR2 SVGEGT. After removal of 6 bases from V and 5 bases from J, the junction contained 10 bases not matched to a gene. The CDR3 runs 17 residues. The CDR3 DNA reads TGTGCCAGCAGCGCTACTAGCGGGAGGGAGTATGACAATGAGCAGTTCTTC. Translating gives CASSATSGREYDNEQFF.

This clonotype appeared a few times. The gene calls are TRBV18 and TRBJ2-5; D not certain. There are 12 residues in the CDR3. The V and J ends lost 0 bases and 1 base respectively, with 0 bases between them. CDR1 KGHSH and CDR2 LQKENI come from the germline V gene. Written as DNA, the CDR3 is TGTGCCAGCTCACCACCCCAAGAGACCCAGTACTTC. Residues: CASSPPQETQYF.

The gene calls are TRBV5-1 and TRBJ1-1; D is ambiguous. CDR3 length: 14 amino acids. The V and J ends lost 2 bases and 1 base respectively, with 9 bases between them. The germline V gene has CDR1 SGHRS and CDR2 YFSETQ. The DNA of the CDR3 is TGCGCCAGCAGCTTCTCGGGCCGGAACACTGAAGCTTTCTTT. Its translation is CASSFSGRNTEAFF.

V usage is TRBV9 and J usage is TRBJ1-1; D remains ambiguous. This CDR3 is 14 amino acids long. The germline V gene encodes CDR1 SGDLS and CDR2 YYNGEE. V lost 3 bases and J 1 base, leaving 10 bases between the germline ends. The DNA of the CDR3 is TGTGCCAGCAGCGAAGGTAGACGGAACACTGAAGCTTTCTTT. Translating gives CASSEGRRNTEAFF.

The chain recombines TRBV5-1 with TRBJ1-5; a possible D gene is TRBD1 (6 bases). The V gene lost 3 bases and the J gene lost 7 bases, with 11 bases spanning the gap. Germline loops: CDR1 SGHRS, CDR2 YFSETQ. This CDR3 has 13 residues. The CDR3 DNA reads TGCGCCAGCAGCTCTACAGGGCTGCAGCCCCAGCATTTT. Its protein is CASSSTGLQPQHF.

The chain uses TRBV3-1 and TRBJ1-3; D not certain. Trimming took off 2 bases at V and 5 bases at J, with 7 bases between the two ends. CDR1 is LGHDT, CDR2 YNNKEL, per germline (reference sequence). The CDR3 totals 13 residues. The CDR3: CASSQSYRNTIYF. DNA for the CDR3: TGTGCCAGCAGCCAATCGTATCGAAACACCATATATTTT.